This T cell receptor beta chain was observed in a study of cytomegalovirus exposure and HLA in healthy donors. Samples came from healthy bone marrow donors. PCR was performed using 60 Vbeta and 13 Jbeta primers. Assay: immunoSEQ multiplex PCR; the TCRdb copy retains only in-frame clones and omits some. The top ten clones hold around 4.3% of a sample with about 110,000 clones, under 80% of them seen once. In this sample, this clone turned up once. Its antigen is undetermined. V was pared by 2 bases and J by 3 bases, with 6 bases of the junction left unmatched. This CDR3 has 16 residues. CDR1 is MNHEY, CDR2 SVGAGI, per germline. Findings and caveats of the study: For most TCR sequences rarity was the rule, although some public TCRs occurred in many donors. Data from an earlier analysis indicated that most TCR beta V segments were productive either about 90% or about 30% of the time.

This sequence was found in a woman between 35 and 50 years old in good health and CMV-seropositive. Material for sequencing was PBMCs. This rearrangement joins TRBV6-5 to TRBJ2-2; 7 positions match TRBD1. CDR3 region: CASSYGSTGHTGELFF. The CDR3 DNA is TGTGCCAGCAGTTACGGGTCGACAGGGCACACCGGGGAGCTGTTTTTT.